A selection of T cell receptor beta chains follows, all from one sample in a study of blood T cell repertoires in COVID-19. Clones were read by immunoSEQ multiplex PCR, and TCRdb kept only the in-frame ones, dropping some. This sample has 70,000 or so clones, with roughly four fifths found just once. Sequenced sample: peripheral blood. These receptors were taken from an older woman with acute or convalescent COVID-19. Each CDR3 is given with its conserved first and last residue. Fields, in order: V gene, J gene, D gene, CDR3 protein. A D gene is named only where the DNA matches it firmly.

V gene: TRBV7-6
J gene: TRBJ1-3
D gene: -
CDR3 protein: CASTPLGGAAGNTIYF

V gene: TRBV29-1
J gene: TRBJ2-1
D gene: -
CDR3 protein: CSVNQAGNEQFF

V gene: TRBV9
J gene: TRBJ2-3
D gene: -
CDR3 protein: CASSVVGGLTDTQYF

V gene: TRBV3-1/TRBV3-2
J gene: TRBJ2-7
D gene: -
CDR3 protein: CASSQGAGTFGEQYF

V gene: TRBV19
J gene: TRBJ1-4
D gene: TRBD1
CDR3 protein: CASTGQGKNEKLFF

V gene: TRBV19
J gene: TRBJ1-4
D gene: TRBD1
CDR3 protein: CASSALRDRNEKLFF

V gene: TRBV9
J gene: TRBJ2-2
D gene: TRBD1
CDR3 protein: CASRTGLAGELFF

V gene: TRBV6-5
J gene: TRBJ1-4
D gene: TRBD1
CDR3 protein: CASSYQGAGEKLFF

V gene: TRBV5-1
J gene: TRBJ2-1
D gene: TRBD1
CDR3 protein: CASRTGTGQYNEQFF

V gene: TRBV18
J gene: TRBJ1-6
D gene: TRBD1
CDR3 protein: CASSPIQGAASRNSPLHF

V gene: TRBV2
J gene: TRBJ1-5
D gene: -
CDR3 protein: CASRQQDQPQHF

V gene: TRBV5-4
J gene: TRBJ1-5
D gene: TRBD1
CDR3 protein: CASSWDREGPQHF

V gene: TRBV5-1
J gene: TRBJ1-4
D gene: TRBD1
CDR3 protein: CASSPGQGTATNEKLFF

V gene: TRBV5-1
J gene: TRBJ1-2
D gene: TRBD1
CDR3 protein: CASSLDRGGGYTF

V gene: TRBV9
J gene: TRBJ1-1
D gene: TRBD1
CDR3 protein: CASSVATTGASMNTEAFF

V gene: TRBV10-2
J gene: TRBJ2-1
D gene: TRBD2
CDR3 protein: CASSSFWGGWDEQFF

V gene: TRBV10-3
J gene: TRBJ2-7
D gene: TRBD1
CDR3 protein: CAISGGQGAYEQYF

V gene: TRBV15
J gene: TRBJ1-2
D gene: -
CDR3 protein: CATSRNDNNGYTF

V gene: TRBV6-1
J gene: TRBJ1-2
D gene: -
CDR3 protein: CASSEGAGVVYGYTF

V gene: TRBV9
J gene: TRBJ1-1
D gene: -
CDR3 protein: CASSPSGRNTEAFF

V gene: TRBV7-2
J gene: TRBJ1-5
D gene: -
CDR3 protein: CASSPRGGGNQPQHF

V gene: TRBV7-2
J gene: TRBJ1-1
D gene: -
CDR3 protein: CASSLDSMEPLWRNTEAFF

V gene: TRBV6-5
J gene: TRBJ1-1
D gene: TRBD1
CDR3 protein: CASSYIGQGIEAFF

V gene: TRBV29-1
J gene: TRBJ1-1
D gene: -
CDR3 protein: CSVGRSTNTEAFF

V gene: TRBV9
J gene: TRBJ1-4
D gene: TRBD1
CDR3 protein: CASSVYPGQGEKLFF

V gene: TRBV7-2
J gene: TRBJ1-1
D gene: TRBD1
CDR3 protein: CASSYGQGSEAFF

V gene: TRBV2
J gene: TRBJ2-1
D gene: TRBD2
CDR3 protein: CASSLGLGDEQFF

V gene: TRBV27
J gene: TRBJ1-2
D gene: -
CDR3 protein: CASTRDSRERSGYTF

V gene: TRBV7-6
J gene: TRBJ1-3
D gene: TRBD1
CDR3 protein: CASSLVEATGGNTIYF

V gene: TRBV6-5
J gene: TRBJ1-1
D gene: -
CDR3 protein: CASRGRLLNTEAFF

V gene: TRBV20-1
J gene: TRBJ2-7
D gene: TRBD2
CDR3 protein: CSASGLAGPLNYEQYF

V gene: TRBV27
J gene: TRBJ1-1
D gene: -
CDR3 protein: CASSFLPRGLNTEAFF

V gene: TRBV7-9
J gene: TRBJ1-2
D gene: TRBD1
CDR3 protein: CASSLGGTDKGYTF

V gene: TRBV28
J gene: TRBJ1-1
D gene: -
CDR3 protein: CASSLPGTLNTEAFF

V gene: TRBV11-2
J gene: TRBJ2-7
D gene: TRBD2
CDR3 protein: CASSAGRLAAYEQYF

V gene: TRBV2
J gene: TRBJ2-1
D gene: TRBD2
CDR3 protein: CASGERAGTYNEQFF

V gene: TRBV27
J gene: TRBJ1-1
D gene: -
CDR3 protein: CASSLSRRRGIGPKTEAFF

V gene: TRBV30
J gene: TRBJ1-5
D gene: -
CDR3 protein: CAWSLDYQPQHF

V gene: TRBV5-1
J gene: TRBJ2-7
D gene: TRBD1
CDR3 protein: CASTPGGQGPYEQYF

V gene: TRBV4-1
J gene: TRBJ2-7
D gene: -
CDR3 protein: CASSRLGTQVDEQYF

V gene: TRBV12-3/TRBV12-4
J gene: TRBJ1-2
D gene: -
CDR3 protein: CASSPKRGYTF

V gene: TRBV6-5
J gene: TRBJ1-5
D gene: -
CDR3 protein: CASSYRQDQPQHF

V gene: TRBV7-6
J gene: TRBJ2-7
D gene: TRBD1
CDR3 protein: CASSLPSGTGLYEQYF

V gene: TRBV2
J gene: TRBJ1-2
D gene: -
CDR3 protein: CASSAGLGSLDYGYTF

V gene: TRBV7-3
J gene: TRBJ1-2
D gene: -
CDR3 protein: CASSDGQTLYGYTF

V gene: TRBV5-4
J gene: TRBJ2-5
D gene: TRBD2
CDR3 protein: CASSRGREETQYF

V gene: TRBV4-1
J gene: TRBJ1-1
D gene: -
CDR3 protein: CASSHLQGSYTEAFF

V gene: TRBV7-3
J gene: TRBJ1-6
D gene: TRBD1
CDR3 protein: CASSFPGQVVSPLHF

V gene: TRBV14
J gene: TRBJ1-1
D gene: -
CDR3 protein: CASSQGYFGAEAFF

V gene: TRBV19
J gene: TRBJ1-2
D gene: TRBD1
CDR3 protein: CASSPGQGNYGYTF

V gene: TRBV24-1
J gene: TRBJ2-2
D gene: TRBD1
CDR3 protein: CATSDLQGAFTGELFF

V gene: TRBV21-1
J gene: TRBJ2-2
D gene: -
CDR3 protein: CASSKEGTGGRSTGELFF